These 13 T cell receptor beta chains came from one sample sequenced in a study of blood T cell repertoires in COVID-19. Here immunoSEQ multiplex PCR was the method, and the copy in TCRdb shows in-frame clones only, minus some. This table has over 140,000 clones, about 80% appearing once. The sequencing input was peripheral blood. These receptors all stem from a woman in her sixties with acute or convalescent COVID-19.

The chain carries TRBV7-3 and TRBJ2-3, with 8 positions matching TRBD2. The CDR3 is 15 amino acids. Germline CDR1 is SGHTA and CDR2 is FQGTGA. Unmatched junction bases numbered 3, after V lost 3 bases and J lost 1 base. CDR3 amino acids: CASSFLAGRTDTQYF. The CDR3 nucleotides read TGTGCCAGCAGCTTTCTAGCGGGCCGCACAGATACGCAGTATTTT.

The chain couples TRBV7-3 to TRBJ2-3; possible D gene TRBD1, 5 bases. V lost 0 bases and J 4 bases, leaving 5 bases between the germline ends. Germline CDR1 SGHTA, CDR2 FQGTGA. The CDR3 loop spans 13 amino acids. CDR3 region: CASSLTGPDTQYF. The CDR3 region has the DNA TGTGCCAGCAGCTTAACGGGGCCAGATACGCAGTATTTT.

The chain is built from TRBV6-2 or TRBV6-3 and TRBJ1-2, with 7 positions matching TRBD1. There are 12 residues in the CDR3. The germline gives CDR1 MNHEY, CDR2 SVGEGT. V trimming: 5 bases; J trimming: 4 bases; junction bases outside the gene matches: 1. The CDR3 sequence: CASSRTGYGYTF. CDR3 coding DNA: TGTGCCAGCAGTCGGACAGGCTATGGCTACACCTTC.

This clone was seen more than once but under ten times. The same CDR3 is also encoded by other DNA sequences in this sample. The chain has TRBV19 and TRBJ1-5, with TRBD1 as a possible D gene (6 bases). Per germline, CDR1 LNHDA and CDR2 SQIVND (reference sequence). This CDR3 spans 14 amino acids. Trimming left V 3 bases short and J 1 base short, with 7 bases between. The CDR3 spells CASSIRGSNQPQHF. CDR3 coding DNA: TGTGCCAGTAGTATCAGGGGAAGCAATCAGCCCCAGCATTTT.

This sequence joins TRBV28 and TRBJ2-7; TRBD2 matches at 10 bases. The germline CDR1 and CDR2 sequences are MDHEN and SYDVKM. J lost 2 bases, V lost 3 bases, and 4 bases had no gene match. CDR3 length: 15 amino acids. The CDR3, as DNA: TGTGCCAGCAGTTTTTACCTAGCGGGGGCCTACGAGCAGTACTTC. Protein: CASSFYLAGAYEQYF.

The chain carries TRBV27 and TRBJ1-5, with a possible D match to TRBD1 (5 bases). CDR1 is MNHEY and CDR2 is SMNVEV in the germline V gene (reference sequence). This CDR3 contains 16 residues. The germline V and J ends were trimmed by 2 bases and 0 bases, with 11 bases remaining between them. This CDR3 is CASSLGAGFSNQPQHF. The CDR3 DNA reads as TGTGCCAGCAGTTTAGGGGCAGGTTTTAGCAATCAGCCCCAGCATTTT.

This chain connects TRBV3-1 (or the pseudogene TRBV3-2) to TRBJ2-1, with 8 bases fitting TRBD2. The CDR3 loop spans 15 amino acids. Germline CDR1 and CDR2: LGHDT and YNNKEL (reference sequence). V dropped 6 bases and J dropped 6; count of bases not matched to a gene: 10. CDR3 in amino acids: CASSQSSGTLNEQFF. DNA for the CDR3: TGTGCCAGCAGTCAGAGTAGCGGGACCCTCAATGAGCAGTTCTTC.

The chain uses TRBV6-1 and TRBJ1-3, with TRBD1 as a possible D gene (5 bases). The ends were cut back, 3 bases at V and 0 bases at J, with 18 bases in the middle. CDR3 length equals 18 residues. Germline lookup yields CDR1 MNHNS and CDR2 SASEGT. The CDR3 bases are TGTGCCAGCAGTGACTTGGTATACAGGACGAGCTCTGGAAACACCATATATTTT. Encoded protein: CASSDLVYRTSSGNTIYF.

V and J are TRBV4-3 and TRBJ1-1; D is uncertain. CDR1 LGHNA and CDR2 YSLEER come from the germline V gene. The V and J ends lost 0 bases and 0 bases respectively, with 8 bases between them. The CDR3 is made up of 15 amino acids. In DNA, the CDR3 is TGCGCCAGCAGCCAAGATTCGTACATGAACACTGAAGCTTTCTTT. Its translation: CASSQDSYMNTEAFF.

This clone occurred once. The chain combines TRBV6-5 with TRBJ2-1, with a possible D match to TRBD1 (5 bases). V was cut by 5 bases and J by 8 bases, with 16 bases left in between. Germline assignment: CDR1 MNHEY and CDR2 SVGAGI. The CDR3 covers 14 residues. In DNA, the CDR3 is TGTGCCAGCAGTCGCCTTCTGCAGGGTGATGAGCAGTTCTTC. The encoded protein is CASSRLLQGDEQFF.

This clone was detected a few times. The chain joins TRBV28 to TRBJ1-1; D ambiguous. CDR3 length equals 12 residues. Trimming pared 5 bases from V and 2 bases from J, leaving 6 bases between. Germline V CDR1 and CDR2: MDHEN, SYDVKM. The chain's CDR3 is CASSDINTEAFF. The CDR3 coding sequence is TGTGCCAGCAGTGACATTAACACTGAAGCTTTCTTT.

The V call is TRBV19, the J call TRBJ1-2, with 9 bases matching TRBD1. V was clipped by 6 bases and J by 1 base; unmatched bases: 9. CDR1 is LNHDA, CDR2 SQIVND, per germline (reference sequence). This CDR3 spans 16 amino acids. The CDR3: CASRGVGTGLNYGYTF. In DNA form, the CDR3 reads TGTGCCAGTAGGGGGGTTGGGACAGGGCTTAACTATGGCTACACCTTC.

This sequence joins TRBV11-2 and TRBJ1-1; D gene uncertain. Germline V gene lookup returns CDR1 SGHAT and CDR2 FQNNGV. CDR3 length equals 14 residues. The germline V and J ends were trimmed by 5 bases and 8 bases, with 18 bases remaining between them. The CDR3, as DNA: TGTGCCAGCAGCCCCGCCACCCGACGGGGAGAAGCTTTCTTT. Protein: CASSPATRRGEAFF.